Listed below are T cell receptor beta chains from one sample, sequenced in a study of T-cell reconstitution after alpha-beta-depleted transplantation in children. One entry per CDR3 protein, called by TCRdb with MiXCR from the PCR reads. The sample carries 190,000 or so distinct CDR3 sequences, about 6.8% recorded once. This sample comprised PBMCs from the stem cell graft donor, obtained from the stem cell graft. The receptors originated from a human donor who donated a stem cell graft to a child with Wiskott-Aldrich syndrome. The CDR3 runs from the conserved cysteine through the conserved F or W. The D gene is left open where the match is weak. Clone size is stated in some rows and not others, as once, few, many or a class when expanded.

d_gene	abundance	j_gene	v_gene	CDR3aa	CDR3nt
NA	many	TRBJ1-1	TRBV6-5	CASSSHRTLMNTEAFF	TGTGCCAGCAGTTCCCATCGGACACTCATGAACACTGAAGCTTTCTTT
NA	NA	TRBJ2-2	TRBV10-2	CASSESGVSAGDLFF	TGCGCCAGCAGTGAGTCCGGGGTTTCGGCCGGGGATCTGTTTTTT
NA	many	TRBJ2-3	TRBV6-5	CASKSGRLPDTQYF	TGTGCCAGCAAATCCGGACGGCTTCCAGATACGCAGTATTTT
NA	few	TRBJ2-2	TRBV12-3/TRBV12-4	CAAFTGAGLNTGELFF	TGTGCCGCTTTTACGGGGGCAGGGTTAAACACCGGGGAGCTGTTTTTT
NA	many	TRBJ2-2	TRBV15	CATSRVRFDTGELFF	TGTGCCACCAGCAGAGTTAGGTTTGACACCGGGGAGCTGTTTTTT
TRBD2	NA	TRBJ2-1	TRBV5-1	CASTKGLADLYNEQFF	TGCGCCAGCACCAAAGGACTAGCGGACCTCTACAATGAGCAGTTCTTC
NA	few	TRBJ2-2	TRBV5-1	CASSLSVTTNTGELFF	TGCGCCAGCAGCTTGTCCGTAACAACGAACACCGGGGAGCTGTTTTTT
NA	many	TRBJ2-1	TRBV6-2/TRBV6-3	CASSPPGGRYNEQFF	TGTGCCAGCAGTCCCCCTGGAGGGAGATACAATGAGCAGTTCTTC
NA	many	TRBJ1-4	TRBV12-3/TRBV12-4	CASSRNQNEKLFF	TGTGCCAGCAGTCGGAACCAGAATGAAAAACTGTTTTTT
NA	NA	TRBJ2-6	TRBV21-1	CASRGGRSRGANVLTF	TGTGCCAGCCGGGGGGGGCGATCTCGTGGGGCCAACGTCCTGACTTTC
TRBD2	many	TRBJ2-3	TRBV12-3/TRBV12-4	CASSFGGGRTDTQYF	TGTGCCAGCAGTTTTGGGGGAGGGCGGACGGATACGCAGTATTTT
TRBD2	many	TRBJ2-7	TRBV15	CATSPLAGSFYEQYF	TGTGCCACCAGCCCTCTAGCGGGATCTTTCTACGAGCAGTACTTC
TRBD1	many	TRBJ2-7	TRBV27	CASSLSGEYRGHEQYF	TGTGCCAGCAGTTTATCGGGGGAATACAGGGGTCACGAGCAGTACTTC
NA	many	TRBJ1-1	TRBV28	CASSYLMNTEAFF	TGTGCCAGCAGTTATCTGATGAACACTGAAGCTTTCTTT
TRBD1	NA	TRBJ2-5	TRBV5-1	CASSFLTGEETQYF	TGCGCCAGCAGCTTTCTAACAGGGGAAGAGACCCAGTACTTC
TRBD1	NA	TRBJ2-5	TRBV10-1	CASSETGGGAETQYF	TGCGCCAGCAGTGAAACAGGGGGTGGTGCAGAGACCCAGTACTTC
TRBD2	many	TRBJ2-7	TRBV5-1	CASSREATYEQYF	TGCGCCAGCAGCCGGGAGGCCACCTACGAGCAGTACTTC
NA	many	TRBJ2-1	TRBV5-1	CASSQGPGALANEQFF	TGCGCCAGCAGCCAAGGCCCGGGGGCCCTGGCCAATGAGCAGTTCTTC
TRBD1	NA	TRBJ1-4	TRBV15	CATSSTGETEKLFF	TGTGCCACCAGCTCGACAGGGGAGACTGAAAAACTGTTTTTT
NA	many	TRBJ2-3	TRBV6-5	CASSYGGVTDTQYF	TGTGCCAGCAGTTACGGCGGTGTCACAGATACGCAGTATTTT
NA	many	TRBJ2-5	TRBV27	CASTPRPGQETQYF	TGTGCCAGCACCCCCCGACCCGGCCAAGAGACCCAGTACTTC
TRBD2	NA	TRBJ2-7	TRBV5-1	CASSPGLEVGEQYF	TGCGCCAGCAGCCCGGGACTAGAGGTCGGCGAGCAGTACTTC
TRBD1	NA	TRBJ2-5	TRBV5-6	CASARDRGGETQYF	TGTGCCAGCGCCCGGGACAGGGGAGGTGAGACCCAGTACTTC
TRBD2	many	TRBJ2-1	TRBV20-1	CSARASGGSSYNEQFF	TGCAGTGCTAGGGCTAGCGGGGGGAGCTCCTACAATGAGCAGTTCTTC
NA	many	TRBJ2-7	TRBV15	CATSRDQQGEQYF	TGTGCCACCAGCAGAGATCAACAGGGCGAGCAGTACTTC
NA	many	TRBJ2-4	TRBV7-9	CASSLDGGTFIQYF	TGTGCCAGCAGCTTAGACGGCGGGACTTTCATTCAGTACTTC
NA	many	TRBJ1-5	TRBV12-3/TRBV12-4	CASSPGRYSNQPQHF	TGTGCCAGCAGCCCCGGACGGTATAGCAATCAGCCCCAGCATTTT
NA	NA	TRBJ2-2	TRBV5-1	CASSLGTTGELFF	TGCGCCAGCAGCTTGGGCACCACCGGGGAGCTGTTTTTT
NA	many	TRBJ2-1	TRBV12-3/TRBV12-4	CASSLGVGNEQFF	TGTGCCAGCAGTTTAGGAGTTGGCAATGAGCAGTTCTTC
NA	many	TRBJ1-5	TRBV27	CASSLWGVSNQPQHF	TGTGCCAGCAGTTTATGGGGAGTTAGCAATCAGCCCCAGCATTTT
NA	many	TRBJ2-7	TRBV29-1	CSVLRTASYEQYF	TGCAGCGTCCTTAGGACAGCCTCCTACGAGCAGTACTTC
NA	NA	TRBJ1-1	TRBV5-5	CASSPTLNTEAFF	TGTGCCAGCAGCCCGACATTGAACACTGAAGCTTTCTTT
TRBD1	NA	TRBJ2-3	TRBV18	CASSLIGQDTDTQYF	TGTGCCAGCTCATTAATCGGACAGGACACAGATACGCAGTATTTT
NA	many	TRBJ2-7	TRBV12-3/TRBV12-4	CASSPMGPNSYEQYF	TGTGCCAGCAGTCCAATGGGACCCAACTCCTACGAGCAGTACTTC
NA	many	TRBJ2-1	TRBV6-6	CASSYSSNNEQFF	TGTGCCAGCAGTTACTCTTCCAACAATGAGCAGTTCTTC
NA	many	TRBJ2-3	TRBV7-9	CASGSEITQYF	TGTGCCAGCGGCTCGGAGATTACGCAGTATTTT
NA	once	TRBJ2-1	TRBV5-5	CAMSPGVAYNEQFF	TGTGCCATGAGCCCGGGGGTCGCCTACAATGAGCAGTTCTTC
NA	few	TRBJ2-1	TRBV5-1	CASSLYGTPNEQFF	TGCGCCAGCAGCTTATATGGAACACCCAATGAGCAGTTCTTC
NA	NA	TRBJ2-1	TRBV20-1	CSASWGRRLTEQFF	TGCAGTGCTAGTTGGGGGCGCAGGTTAACTGAGCAGTTCTTC
NA	few	TRBJ1-2	TRBV3-1	CASSQGIRAHGYTF	TGTGCCAGCAGCCAAGGAATTAGGGCGCATGGCTACACCTTC
NA	many	TRBJ1-2	TRBV25-1	CASSEGWGNYGYTF	TGTGCCAGCAGCGAAGGCTGGGGGAACTATGGCTACACCTTC
TRBD1	many	TRBJ1-2	TRBV25-1	CASSETGRQGAYGYTF	TGTGCCAGCAGTGAAACAGGAAGACAGGGGGCCTATGGCTACACCTTC
NA	many	TRBJ2-3	TRBV20-1	CSALGQRSTDTQYF	TGCAGTGCCCTGGGCCAGCGTAGCACAGATACGCAGTATTTT
TRBD2	many	TRBJ2-1	TRBV15	CATSRGVGLEQFF	TGTGCCACCAGCAGGGGGGTGGGACTAGAGCAGTTCTTC
TRBD1	many	TRBJ2-2	TRBV9	CASSAQGAAGGELFF	TGTGCCAGCAGCGCCCAGGGGGCCGCGGGCGGGGAGCTGTTTTTT
NA	NA	TRBJ2-5	TRBV2	CASIGRSQETQYF	TGTGCCAGCATTGGGAGGTCGCAAGAGACCCAGTACTTC
TRBD1	many	TRBJ1-1	TRBV5-1	CASTLQGFDTEAFF	TGCGCCAGCACCTTACAGGGGTTCGACACTGAAGCTTTCTTT
NA	NA	TRBJ2-7	TRBV5-5	CASSFRRDFTDEQYF	TGTGCCAGCAGCTTTCGCAGGGATTTTACCGACGAGCAGTACTTC
NA	many	TRBJ2-3	TRBV20-1	CSAGGPQAQYF	TGCAGTGCTGGGGGACCGCAGGCGCAGTATTTT
TRBD2	few	TRBJ2-6	TRBV27	CASSLWGLARITSGANVLTF	TGTGCCAGCAGTTTATGGGGACTAGCGCGAATAACCTCTGGGGCCAACGTCCTGACTTTC
NA	many	TRBJ1-1	TRBV9	CASSDRSSGFGGNTEAFF	TGTGCCAGCAGCGATAGATCATCAGGGTTTGGGGGAAACACTGAAGCTTTCTTT
NA	many	TRBJ1-5	TRBV12-3/TRBV12-4	CASSSRDLLGPQHF	TGTGCCAGCAGTAGCCGGGACCTCTTAGGGCCCCAGCATTTT
TRBD1	many	TRBJ2-5	TRBV12-3/TRBV12-4	CASGQGQETQYF	TGTGCCAGCGGACAGGGGCAAGAGACCCAGTACTTC
NA	many	TRBJ2-3	TRBV5-1	CASSLSPGSDTQYF	TGCGCCAGCAGCTTGTCGCCGGGGTCAGATACGCAGTATTTT
TRBD2	many	TRBJ2-7	TRBV12-3/TRBV12-4	CASLGGELSEQYF	TGTGCCAGCCTTGGGGGGGAGTTGTCCGAGCAGTACTTC
NA	many	TRBJ1-1	TRBV5-6	CASSRTDLGTEAFF	TGTGCCAGCAGCCGGACGGACCTCGGCACTGAAGCTTTCTTT
NA	many	TRBJ1-1	TRBV20-1	CSADKNGVLNTEAFF	TGCAGTGCAGACAAAAATGGGGTCCTGAACACTGAAGCTTTCTTT
TRBD2	NA	TRBJ2-1	TRBV7-6	CASSLESGGRGYNEQFF	TGTGCCAGCAGCTTAGAGTCCGGCGGGAGGGGTTACAATGAGCAGTTCTTC
TRBD1	NA	TRBJ1-5	TRBV28	CASSSTGGRNQPQHF	TGTGCCAGCAGCTCGACAGGGGGGAGAAATCAGCCCCAGCATTTT